This TCR beta chain comes out of a study of patients and donors after allogeneic stem cell transplantation (dated by TCRdb to about 2020). The sample holds many counts of this clonotype. The specificity of this receptor is unknown. Base quality data are lacking; no much larger clone is found one base away. To prepare the library, RT-PCR was applied. Sequencing was carried out with a NextSeq 550. TCRdb reanalyzed the raw reads on its own, using fastp at Q25 for trimming and MiXCR for clone calling, and kept in-frame beta chains. Merged by CDR3 protein, the rows form single entries marked with the most common genes and DNA. A total of 410,000 or so distinct CDR3 sequences appear in this sample, around 16% of them only once. The ten most abundant clones make up less than 8.5% of the sample. Trimming removed 3 bases from V and 4 bases from J; the gene matches leave 2 bases unexplained. Per the germline V gene (reference sequence), SGHAT is the CDR1 and FQDESV is the CDR2. From the cysteine up to the phenylalanine, the CDR3 has a length of 13 residues. Just CDR3 DNA is preserved here, 39 bases in frame from base 1.

The specimen sequenced was blood, either unsorted or a sorted T cell fraction (not recorded which). This chain joins TRBV11-1 to TRBJ2-5, with TRBD1 identical over 7 junction bases. This receptor was taken from a human donor who was either an allogeneic HSCT recipient or a stem cell or donor lymphocyte infusion donor (not recorded which). It is not recorded whose cells these are; they may come from a transplant donor. The DNA is as follows: TGTGCCAGCAGCTTGACAGGGCGAGAGACCCAGTACTTC. This gives the protein CASSLTGRETQYF.